This T cell receptor (beta chain) was captured by sequencing in a study of shared clonotypes between healthy human individuals. Sequenced by immunoSEQ multiplex PCR; TCRdb stores in-frame clones only, minus some. This table has 2 million to 2.5 million clones, more than 80% appearing once. Germline CDR1 is SGHTA and CDR2 is FQGTGA. The CDR3 spans 13 residues. V shed 5 bases and J shed 8 bases, with 15 bases lying between them. Points from the study as a whole: Naive subsets usually exceeded memory subsets in estimated richness.

Details on this clone: Its target is not known.

Material: naive CD4+ T cells from PBMCs. The subset denotes: CD45RA+ positively selected. This clonotype originated in a young man in good health. Some clones in this sample may be carry-over from other donors' samples. The V call is TRBV7-3, the J call TRBJ1-1, with TRBD1 as a possible D gene (5 bases). The CDR3, as DNA: TGTGCCAGCAGCCCGACGACCGGGGGAGAAGCTTTCTTT. Its translation: CASSPTTGGEAFF.